This T cell receptor (beta chain) was recovered during a study of T cells in Graves' hyperthyroidism and ophthalmopathy (dated by TCRdb to between 2018 and 2021). Background on the whole study: Peripheral blood was sampled at the time of initial diagnosis, prior to any treatment. A discovery cohort of about a hundred patients, roughly 45 with Graves' ophthalmopathy and approximately 57 with stable Graves' hyperthyroidism, was used to find distinguishing TCR V-J signatures. Thyroid tissue and blood T-cell repertoires from six Graves' hyperthyroidism patients were also compared in the study. According to the paper, TCR Vbeta CDR3 sequencing was carried out on about 140 peripheral blood samples, which came from 40 to 45 ophthalmopathy, around 74 hyperthyroidism and about 17 progressor patients. After blood sampling, hyperthyroidism patients were treated with methimazole at a starting dose of 30 mg daily, and ophthalmopathy patients were treated with high-dose intravenous methylprednisolone. The 90 or so discovery patients were randomly split 7:3 into training and test sets. Prospective prediction of ophthalmopathy was tested in an independent validation cohort consisting of some 20 hyperthyroidism patients and approximately 16 patients who later progressed to ophthalmopathy. What the study reported, not specific to this receptor: In validation, progression to ophthalmopathy was predicted by the model with approximately 67% sensitivity and 72.22% specificity, a median of about 6.4 months before onset. Most expanded thyroid clonotypes (frequency above 0.001) were also found in blood, which suggests that blood repertoires may mirror thyroid immune responses. Sample size was not statistically predetermined, and investigators were not blinded to group allocation. Ophthalmopathy was separated from stable hyperthyroidism by a 13 V-J signature model, with approximately 85% sensitivity and roughly 84% specificity obtained in cross-validation and 80%/75% obtained in testing.

Ophthalmopathy patients had moderately to severely active disease, with a Clinical Activity Score of 3 or more, a NOSPECS grade of 4 or more, and a disease duration of less than 3 months. Any patient with an uncontrolled infection, another autoimmune disease, pregnancy or lactation was excluded. Diagnoses relied on clinical symptoms, serum thyroxine and TRAb, thyroid ultrasound and orbital computed tomography. PBMCs were isolated from 10 ml of fresh peripheral blood by Ficoll-Paque density gradient centrifugation. Total RNA was extracted using Trizol reagent, and RNA quality was assessed on an Agilent 2100 Bioanalyzer. This clonotype came up a few times. No antigen is known for it. No much larger clonotype is one base removed from it; base qualities were not supplied. TCR beta CDR3 regions were amplified from RNA transcripts. A first-round RT-PCR of the TCR CDR3 used the HTBI primer set with the Qiagen OneStep RT-PCR kit. A second multiplex PCR round built the libraries, followed by size selection and purification. Paired-end sequencing of the libraries was performed with 100 bp reads on an Illumina HiSeq2000. The study's processing was this. Raw data were processed with SOAPnuke, discarding reads with adapters, uncalled bases, mean Phred below 15, or no exact constant-primer or identifier match. COPE v1.2.5 was used to merge high-quality paired reads, and clonotypes were defined as unique nucleotide sequences. MiTCR v1.1 was used to align the clonotypes against IMGT TRBV, TRBD and TRBJ reference segments. The analysis included only V-J combinations with a frequency above 0.0001, which together covered around 99% of the repertoires. The TCS score was defined as the ratio of F50 (clonal expansion) to E x V (chaos), calculated using BLOSUM62-based TCRdist between CDR3 peptides within each V-J. Welch's t-statistics and random forest reduced 500 to 650 V-J features to roughly 13, which were used in a naive Bayes classifier (R e1071). Clones were called with MiXCR by TCRdb after fastp trimmed the public reads at Q25, and only in-frame beta chains were retained. Rows are combined by CDR3 protein, so each entry shows the most common genes and DNA. TCRdb, not the original authors, processed these V and J calls. Counted in this sample were 300,000 or so distinct CDR3 sequences; more than 15% of them appeared once. The ten largest make up approximately 60% of the sample.

The sample consisted of blood. This sequence originates from an older woman with Graves' ophthalmopathy.

Here is the DNA: TGTGCCAGCAGTTACGGGGGGGAGCAGTTCTTC. Its protein reads: CASSYGGEQFF. Recombination linked TRBV6-5 to TRBJ2-1, and the D gene may be TRBD2, 6 bases matching. The CDR3 runs 11 residues from the cysteine to the phenylalanine. CDR3 DNA only is kept here, 33 bases in frame from base 1. CDR1 and CDR2 were assigned from the germline V gene as MNHEY and SVGAGI. V loses 2 bases of germline sequence and J loses 10 bases, and the interval between the two ends is 6 bases.